This TCR beta chain was identified during a study of cytomegalovirus exposure and HLA in healthy donors. Across the study: The same platform as the approximately 660 first-cohort repertoires was used for the 100 to 150 validation repertoires, a later analysis reported. Study-wide findings and caveats: Confirmation in vitro established that a few CMV-associated chains were specific for CMV antigens. The authors listed roughly 150 TCR beta chains as cytomegalovirus-associated.

The validation cohort, a group of under 150 subjects, included the donors and was separate from the approximately 670-subject first cohort. Profiling relied on immunoSEQ multiplex PCR, and the TCRdb table lists in-frame clones only, not all of them. The sample holds about 250,000 clones; about 90% are singletons and the top ten take 12%. Comment on this clone: The antigen is not known.

The TCR sequence derives from a man younger than 30 in good health and CMV-seropositive. Sequences were obtained from PBMCs.

The CDR3 loop reads CASSLGRAMNTEAFF. DNA of the CDR3: TGTGCCAGCAGTTTAGGCAGGGCCATGAACACTGAAGCTTTCTTT. J is TRBJ1-1 and V is TRBV27; D may be TRBD1 (5 bases). V lost 2 bases and J lost 0, with 10 bases in between. The CDR3 sequence is 15 residues long. Germline values: CDR1 MNHEY, CDR2 SMNVEV (reference sequence).